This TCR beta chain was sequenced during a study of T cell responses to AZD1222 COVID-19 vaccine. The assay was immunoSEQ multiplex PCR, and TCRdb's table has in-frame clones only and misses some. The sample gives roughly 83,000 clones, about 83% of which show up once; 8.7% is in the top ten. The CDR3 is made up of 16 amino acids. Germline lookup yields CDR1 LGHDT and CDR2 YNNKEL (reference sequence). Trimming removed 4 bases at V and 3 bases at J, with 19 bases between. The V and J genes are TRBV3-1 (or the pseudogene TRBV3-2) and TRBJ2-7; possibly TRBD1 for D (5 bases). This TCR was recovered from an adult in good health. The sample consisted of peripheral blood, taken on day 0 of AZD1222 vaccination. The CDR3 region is CASSPSTQGKYYEQYF. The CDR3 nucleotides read TGTGCCAGCAGCCCCAGTACTCAGGGAAAGTACTACGAGCAGTACTTC.